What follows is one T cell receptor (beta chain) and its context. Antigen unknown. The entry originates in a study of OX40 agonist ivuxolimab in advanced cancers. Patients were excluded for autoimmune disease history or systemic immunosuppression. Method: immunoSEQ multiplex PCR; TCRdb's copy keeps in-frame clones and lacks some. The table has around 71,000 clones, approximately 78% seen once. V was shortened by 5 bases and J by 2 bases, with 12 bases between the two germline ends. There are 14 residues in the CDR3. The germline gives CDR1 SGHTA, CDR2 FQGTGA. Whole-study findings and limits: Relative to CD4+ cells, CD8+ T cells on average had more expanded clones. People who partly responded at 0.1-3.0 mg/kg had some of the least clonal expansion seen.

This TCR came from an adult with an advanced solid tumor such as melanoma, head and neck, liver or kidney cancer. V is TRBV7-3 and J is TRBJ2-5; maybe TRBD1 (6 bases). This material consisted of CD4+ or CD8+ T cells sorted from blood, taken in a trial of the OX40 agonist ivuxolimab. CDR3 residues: CASSPFGQQETQYF. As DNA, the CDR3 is TGTGCCAGCAGCCCGTTCGGACAGCAAGAGACCCAGTACTTC.